The 26 T cell receptor beta chains presented below share a single source sample, sequenced in a study of blood T cells in healthy people across ages. Sample-barcoded 5' priming and a J-beta primer mix drove a second PCR of about 6 to 11 cycles. MiXCR, applied by TCRdb to the 5' RACE reads, yields one record per CDR3 protein. In the table there are about 640,000 distinct CDR3 sequences, about 54% of which are singletons. The sample consisted of blood. These receptor sequences come from a man aged 60 to 75 in good health.

V gene TRBV9 combines with J gene TRBJ2-1; D gene ambiguous. The CDR3 is 13 amino acids. Germline V lookup: CDR1 SGDLS, CDR2 YYNGEE. V lost 2 bases, J lost 6 bases, and 9 bases lay in between. As DNA, the CDR3 is TGTGCCAGCAGCGTTGGGCAACTCAATGAGCAGTTCTTC. Amino acid sequence: CASSVGQLNEQFF.

With respect to this clonotype: An end of the junction does not agree with germline; a read error may underlie this. The chain has TRBV5-1 and TRBJ2-7, with 9 bases identical to TRBD1. Matching the DNA end better, TRBJ2-4 makes the J call doubtful. The V gene's germline CDR1 is SGHRS and CDR2 YFSETQ. The CDR3 totals 14 residues. The CDR3 DNA is TGCGCCACCAGCTCACAGGGGGCAAAAAACATTCAGTACTTC. It yields the protein CATSSQGAKNIQYF.

In this sample, this clonotype turned up a few times. This chain joins TRBV12-3 or TRBV12-4 and TRBJ2-7; 9 bases fit TRBD1. The CDR3 loop spans 16 amino acids. V dropped 5 bases and J dropped 2; count of bases not matched to a gene: 10. In nucleotides, the CDR3 is TGTGCCAGCAGTCCTACCGGGACAGGGACCCCCTACGAGCAGTACTTC. Its protein product is CASSPTGTGTPYEQYF.

This clonotype was seen just once. This sequence joins TRBV7-9 and TRBJ2-5, with 9 bases aligning to TRBD2. The CDR3 length is 14 residues. The germline gives CDR1 SEHNR, CDR2 FQNEAQ (reference sequence). V trimming: 1 base; J trimming: 13 bases; junction bases outside the gene matches: 10. The CDR3 sequence is CASSLDLASGDVYF. The CDR3 DNA is TGTGCCAGCAGCTTAGACTTGGCTAGCGGGGACGTGTACTTC.

This rearrangement joins TRBV14 to TRBJ1-1; perhaps TRBD1 as D (5 bases). This CDR3 has 13 amino acids. V was cut by 0 bases and J by 10 bases, with 12 bases left in between. Germline values: CDR1 SGHDN, CDR2 FVKESK. The CDR3 loop is CASSQEERGRAFF. CDR3 sequence (DNA): TGTGCCAGCAGCCAAGAGGAACGGGGCCGAGCTTTCTTT.

V is TRBV6-1 and J is TRBJ2-1; D is unclear. The germline CDR1 and CDR2 sequences are MNHNS and SASEGT. The germline V and J ends were trimmed by 6 bases and 9 bases, with 15 bases remaining between them. This CDR3 is 13 amino acids long. The CDR3 bases are TGTGCCAGCAGCCAAACCGCCCGGCTTGAGCAGTTCTTC. It is translated as CASSQTARLEQFF.

This clonotype has just one count. The gene calls are TRBV7-8 and TRBJ1-4; a weak D match, TRBD1 (6 bases). From germline, CDR1 is SGHVS and CDR2 FQNEAQ. Trimming stripped 1 base from V and 4 bases from J, with 10 bases between. The CDR3 totals 15 residues. CDR3 loop: CASSLGQARNEKLFF. CDR3 DNA: TGTGCCAGCAGCTTAGGACAGGCCCGTAATGAAAAACTGTTTTTT.

V gene TRBV7-2 combines with J gene TRBJ2-1; TRBD2 aligns across 7 bases. The CDR3 has 14 residues. The germline CDR1 and CDR2 sequences are SGHTA and FQGNSA. V shed 8 bases and J 3 bases; nucleotides not matched to a gene: 7. As DNA, the CDR3 is TGTGCCAGCGTGCCGGGGGGAAGCTACAATGAGCAGTTCTTC. Translation gives CASVPGGSYNEQFF.

In its sample, this clonotype was seen a few times. CDR3 DNA: TGTGCCAGCAGCCGCCAGGGACAGGGACCCTACGAGCAGTACTTC. This codes for CASSRQGQGPYEQYF. The chain uses TRBV27 and TRBJ2-7, with 9 nucleotides matching TRBD1. The J segment lost 2 bases and the V segment lost 6 bases, leaving 8 bases of the junction unmatched. Germline V CDR1 and CDR2: MNHEY, SMNVEV (reference sequence). This CDR3 has 15 amino acids.

This clonotype has a handful of counts. The CDR3: CASSQDLGLRYNEQFF. The CDR3 DNA reads TGTGCCAGCAGCCAAGATTTAGGACTTCGATACAATGAGCAGTTCTTC. The rearrangement links TRBV3-1 to TRBJ2-1, with D possibly being TRBD2 (5 bases). The germline CDR1 and CDR2 sequences are LGHDT and YNNKEL (reference sequence). Trimming left V 0 bases short and J 4 bases short, with 13 bases between. The CDR3 contains 16 residues.

The chain joins TRBV5-1 to TRBJ2-5; D gene ambiguous. Germline V gene lookup returns CDR1 SGHRS and CDR2 YFSETQ. V lost 2 bases and J lost 5, with 10 bases in between. The CDR3 has 13 residues. CDR3 DNA sequence: TGCGCCAGCAGCTTAGGCCCCTCTGAGACCCAGTACTTC. Translation gives CASSLGPSETQYF.

This clonotype showed up just a few times. The chain employs TRBV13 and TRBJ2-7; 9 nucleotides line up with TRBD1. Germline trimming cut 4 bases from V and 3 bases from J; bases unmatched to any gene: 7. The CDR3 totals 15 residues. Germline V gives CDR1 PRHDT, CDR2 FYEKMQ (reference sequence). CDR3 DNA: TGTGCCAGCAGCTCCACCGGGACAGGGATCTACGAGCAGTACTTC. It translates to CASSSTGTGIYEQYF.

This clonotype was seen more than once but under ten times. This sequence joins TRBV19 and TRBJ2-7; weak D call: TRBD1 (6 bases). This CDR3 comprises 14 residues. CDR1 LNHDA and CDR2 SQIVND come from the germline V gene (reference sequence). Deletions cut 5 bases from V and 2 bases from J, with 13 bases between. The CDR3 DNA is TGTGCCAGTAGTGTCGGACAGTCACCCTACGAGCAGTACTTC. Protein: CASSVGQSPYEQYF.

This chain joins TRBV4-1 and TRBJ2-6; TRBD1 matches 10 bases. This CDR3 has 17 amino acids. The J segment lost 3 bases and the V segment lost 6 bases, leaving 8 bases of the junction unmatched. CDR1 and CDR2 (germline): MGHRA, YSYEKL. DNA for the CDR3: TGCGCCAGCAGACCGGGACAGGGGACGGTTGGGGCCAACGTCCTGACTTTC. It codes for CASRPGQGTVGANVLTF.

The chain recombines TRBV20-1 with TRBJ1-2, with 7 nucleotides matching TRBD1. CDR3 length: 14 amino acids. Unmatched junction bases numbered 8, after V lost 3 bases and J lost 4 bases. Germline assignment: CDR1 DFQATT and CDR2 SNEGSKA (reference sequence). CDR3 residues: CSASTGQGVYGYTF. The CDR3 nucleotides read TGCAGTGCTAGCACAGGCCAGGGGGTCTATGGCTACACCTTC.

The chain is built from TRBV7-6 and TRBJ2-3, with TRBD2 matching 7 bases. CDR3 length equals 17 residues. Germline V gene sequence: CDR1 SGHVS, CDR2 FNYEAQ. The J segment lost 1 base and the V segment lost 3 bases, leaving 10 bases of the junction unmatched. The CDR3 bases are TGTGCCAGCAGCTTCCGCGGGGTAGCGGGCCGCACAGATACGCAGTATTTT. Protein: CASSFRGVAGRTDTQYF.

This clonotype has a handful of counts. This sequence joins TRBV2 and TRBJ2-5; possible D gene TRBD2, 5 bases. Gene TRBJ2-7 matches the end of the DNA better, so the J call may be wrong. The germline gives CDR1 SNHLY, CDR2 FYNNEI. This CDR3 spans 13 amino acids. Here the CDR3 reads CASSVGVTYEQYF. DNA of the CDR3: TGTGCCAGCAGTGTCGGGGTGACCTACGAGCAGTACTTC.

The chain joins TRBV2 to TRBJ2-3, with TRBD2 identical over 11 bases. The V and J ends lost 6 bases and 3 bases, in that order; junction bases with no gene match: 5. Germline V gives CDR1 SNHLY, CDR2 FYNNEI. The CDR3 length is 15 residues. CDR3 sequence reads: CASRHSGGVTDTQYF. Here the CDR3 DNA reads TGTGCCAGCAGACATAGCGGGGGGGTTACAGATACGCAGTATTTT.

This clonotype was observed a few times. The V gene is TRBV2, the J gene TRBJ2-5, with 12 bases identical to TRBD2. CDR1 and CDR2 from the germline V gene are SNHLY and FYNNEI. This CDR3 spans 14 amino acids. After removal of 8 bases from V and 0 bases from J, the junction contained 1 base not matched to a gene. The CDR3: CASGLAGNQETQYF. DNA of the CDR3: TGTGCCAGCGGACTAGCGGGGAACCAAGAGACCCAGTACTTC.

In this sample, this clonotype turned up a few times. The J gene is TRBJ2-5, the V gene TRBV11-2; D uncertain. The CDR3 loop spans 15 amino acids. Germline V CDR1 and CDR2: SGHAT, FQNNGV. Trimming removed 2 bases at V and 3 bases at J, with 13 bases between. The CDR3 loop reads CASSLSGVHKETQYF. As DNA, the CDR3 is TGTGCCAGCAGCTTAAGTGGGGTCCACAAAGAGACCCAGTACTTC.

This clonotype was recorded a few times. The rearrangement joins TRBV12-3 or TRBV12-4 to TRBJ2-1; 7 nucleotides line up with TRBD2. Losses at the gene ends were 2 bases for V and 9 bases for J; bases not matched to a gene: 13. CDR3 length: 16 residues. CDR3 sequence: CASSLNWGGRGIEQFF. The CDR3 region has the DNA TGTGCCAGCAGTTTAAATTGGGGGGGGAGGGGTATTGAGCAGTTCTTC.

This clonotype was recorded a few times. The chain couples TRBV20-1 to TRBJ1-5; TRBD1 agrees at 12 bases. In germline, CDR1 is DFQATT, CDR2 SNEGSKA (reference sequence). Trimming cost V 5 bases and J 3 bases; bases outside gene matches: 5. CDR3 length: 15 amino acids. This CDR3 reads CSAFGGQGANQPQHF. DNA for the CDR3: TGCAGTGCTTTCGGGGGACAGGGGGCCAATCAGCCCCAGCATTTT.

The chain recombines TRBV5-6 with TRBJ2-4; D is unresolved. This CDR3 has 14 amino acids. Germline V gene data show CDR1 as SGHDT and CDR2 as YYEEEE. The V gene lost 2 bases and the J gene lost 2 bases, with 8 bases spanning the gap. CDR3 region: CASSFLVPKNIQYF. CDR3 in DNA: TGTGCCAGCAGCTTTCTGGTACCCAAAAACATTCAGTACTTC.

V and J are TRBV20-1 and TRBJ2-7; D tentatively reads TRBD1 or TRBD2 (5 bases each). V lost 1 base and J lost 2, with 12 bases in between. This CDR3 contains 14 residues. Germline V lookup: CDR1 DFQATT, CDR2 SNEGSKA (reference sequence). The CDR3 sequence: CSARVIGTAYEQYF. The CDR3 bases are TGCAGTGCTAGAGTAATAGGGACCGCCTACGAGCAGTACTTC.

On this clonotype itself: A much larger clone differs by one base, so this may be a read error. The gene calls are TRBV5-1 and TRBJ2-7, with a possible D match to TRBD2 (6 bases). TRBJ2-1 matches the DNA end more closely, so the J call is doubtful. The CDR3 contains 15 residues. Germline CDR1 SGHRS, CDR2 YFSETQ. The CDR3 sequence is CASSWGDSTSLEQFF. The CDR3 DNA reads as TGCGCCAGCAGCTGGGGGGACTCCACGTCCCTTGAGCAGTTCTTC.

This clonotype was detected a few times. The CDR3 region is CASSPRTNYYNEQFF. CDR3 sequence (DNA): TGTGCCAGCAGCCCCAGGACTAATTACTACAATGAGCAGTTCTTC. The chain employs TRBV7-2 and TRBJ2-1, with D possibly being TRBD2 (6 bases). Germline-derived CDR1 and CDR2 are SGHTA and FQGNSA. Trimming left V 5 bases short and J 3 bases short, with 14 bases between. The CDR3 covers 15 residues.